Following are 19 T cell receptor beta chains from one sample sequenced in a study of T-cell reconstitution after alpha-beta-depleted transplantation in children. For TCRbeta, the library was prepared with unique molecular identifiers. TCRdb used MiXCR to reprocess the PCR reads, holding one entry per CDR3 protein. The repertoire includes some 76,000 distinct CDR3 sequences, approximately 11% of them detected once, and roughly an eighth sits in the top ten. Sequencing used PBMCs, obtained before TCRalphabeta/CD19-depleted stem cell transplant. Source of these receptors: a boy between 10 and 17 years old with acute myeloid leukemia, due to receive a stem cell transplant.

This clonotype appeared many times. The chain combines TRBV2 with TRBJ2-7; tentatively, D is TRBD1 (5 bases). Germline CDR1 SNHLY, CDR2 FYNNEI. V was pared by 7 bases and J by 2 bases, with 9 bases between. The CDR3 extends over 12 amino acids. This CDR3 reads CASNQGPYEQYV. The CDR3 region has the DNA TGTGCCAGCAACCAGGGTCCCTACGAGCAGTACGTC.

This clonotype showed up just a few times. The chain is built from TRBV12-3 or TRBV12-4 and TRBJ2-6, with 10 bases identical to TRBD1. Trimming cost V 2 bases and J 4 bases; bases outside gene matches: 11. This CDR3 comprises 19 residues. CDR3 bases: TGTGCCAGCAGTTTAACGCCCGGGACAGGGGCGTGGGGGGCCAACGTCCTGACTTTC. Translated: CASSLTPGTGAWGANVLTF.

The rearrangement uses TRBV10-2 and TRBJ1-2; D is ambiguous. Germline V gene data show CDR1 as WSHSY and CDR2 as SAAADI. The V gene lost 5 bases and the J gene lost 0 bases, with 7 bases spanning the gap. The CDR3 has 13 residues. CDR3 protein: CASSKNTNYGYTF. The CDR3 DNA sequence: TGCGCCAGCAGTAAGAATACTAACTATGGCTACACCTTC.

This clonotype appeared a few times. The chain carries TRBV12-3 or TRBV12-4 and TRBJ1-1; D is uncertain. V lost 2 bases to trimming and J lost 6 bases, with 7 bases between them. The CDR3 has 12 residues. The CDR3 DNA reads as TGTGCCAGCAGTTTACGGTCCCCTGAAGCTTTCTTT. Amino acids: CASSLRSPEAFF.

This clonotype has ten or more counts. The chain carries TRBV4-2 and TRBJ2-5; possible D gene TRBD1, 6 bases. CDR1 LGHNA and CDR2 YNFKEQ come from the germline V gene. The V end was cut by 8 bases, the J end by 4 bases, with 14 bases between. The CDR3 covers 13 residues. CDR3: CASGNRVGETQYF. CDR3 bases: TGTGCCAGCGGTAACAGGGTTGGAGAGACCCAGTACTTC.

This clonotype was detected ten times or more. The chain carries TRBV28 and TRBJ2-3; D gene ambiguous. The germline CDR1 and CDR2 sequences are MDHEN and SYDVKM. V was shortened by 8 bases and J by 6 bases, with 18 bases between the two germline ends. The CDR3 totals 14 residues. CDR3 DNA: TGTGCCAGCCCTTACCCACGTAGTGTTGATACGCAGTATTTT. Translated, it gives CASPYPRSVDTQYF.

This clonotype was counted at least ten times. J is TRBJ2-1 and V is TRBV4-1; 15 bases line up with TRBD2. Germline V gene lookup returns CDR1 MGHRA and CDR2 YSYEKL. The CDR3 sequence is 21 residues long. V lost 3 bases to trimming and J lost 0 bases; unmatched junction nucleotides: 12. The CDR3 nucleotides read TGCGCCAGCAGCCAGCCCCGGACTAGCGGGAGGGTCCTGAGCTCCTACAATGAGCAGTTCTTC. Protein product: CASSQPRTSGRVLSSYNEQFF.

This clonotype has just a few counts. The rearrangement joins TRBV25-1 to TRBJ2-2; TRBD2 is a possible D gene (5 bases). Trimming took 6 bases from V and 6 from J, leaving 20 bases between them. The length of the CDR3 is 16 residues. Looked up from germline, CDR1 is MGHDK and CDR2 is SYGVNS. In DNA, the CDR3 is TGTGCCAGCAGCAAACCCGGGGTGACTTCCGCCGGGGAGCTGTTTTTT. Translation gives CASSKPGVTSAGELFF.

DNA for the CDR3: TGTGCCAGTTACTCCAGGTATGACGTCTCCTACAATGAGCAGTTCTTC. This encodes CASYSRYDVSYNEQFF. The chain has TRBV6-2 or TRBV6-3 and TRBJ2-1; D gene uncertain. Germline V gene sequence: CDR1 MNHEY, CDR2 SVGEGT. The CDR3 runs 16 residues. V lost 9 bases and J lost 0, with 18 bases in between.

This clonotype was counted at least ten times. V is TRBV7-2 and J is TRBJ2-7; TRBD2 matches 7 bases. Trimming removed 2 bases from V and 3 bases from J; junction bases left unmatched: 7. CDR3 length equals 15 residues. CDR1 and CDR2 from the germline V gene are SGHTA and FQGNSA. CDR3 amino acids: CASSLQPGLRYEQYF. Here the CDR3 DNA reads TGTGCCAGCAGCTTACAACCGGGACTACGCTACGAGCAGTACTTC.

This clonotype was found many times. The chain employs TRBV5-5 and TRBJ2-1, with D uncertain. There are 13 residues in the CDR3. CDR1 and CDR2 from the germline V gene are SGHKS and YYEKEE (reference sequence). Deletions cut 2 bases from V and 8 bases from J, with 11 bases between. The CDR3 sequence: CASSFRVSHEQFF. The CDR3 nucleotides are TGTGCCAGCAGCTTTCGAGTGAGCCATGAGCAGTTCTTC.

This clonotype was seen ten or more times. This rearrangement joins TRBV6-2 or TRBV6-3 to TRBJ2-7; the D gene could be TRBD1 or TRBD2 (5 bases each). The germline V gene encodes CDR1 MNHEY and CDR2 SVGEGT. Trimming took off 2 bases at V and 7 bases at J, with 12 bases between the two ends. The CDR3 is made up of 13 amino acids. The CDR3: CASSYERGGEQYV. CDR3 coding DNA: TGTGCCAGCAGTTACGAGAGGGGCGGGGAGCAGTACGTC.

There are many counts of this clonotype. As DNA, the CDR3 is TGTGCCAGCAGTTTTTGGTCCACTGACTATGGCTACACCTTC. This gives the protein CASSFWSTDYGYTF. The V gene is TRBV12-3 or TRBV12-4, the J gene TRBJ1-2, with D unclear. The ends were cut back, 3 bases at V and 3 bases at J, with 11 bases in the middle. The length of the CDR3 is 14 residues.

This clonotype was counted many times. The chain links TRBV15 to TRBJ2-5, with D perhaps TRBD1 or TRBD2 (7 bases each). Germline CDR1 LNHNV, CDR2 YYDKDF (reference sequence). The ends were cut back, 4 bases at V and 5 bases at J, with 17 bases in the middle. The CDR3 spans 15 residues. The DNA for the CDR3 is TGTGCCACCAGCACATACTTCAGGGGGGGGGAGACCCAGTACTTC. It translates to CATSTYFRGGETQYF.

Many counts were recorded for this clonotype. The V gene is TRBV12-3 or TRBV12-4, the J gene TRBJ1-2; unclear D gene. The CDR3 spans 15 residues. Trimming took 8 bases from V and 3 from J, leaving 19 bases between them. The CDR3 reads CASRRYTKVDYGYTF. The CDR3 DNA reads as TGTGCCAGCCGCCGGTACACAAAGGTAGACTATGGCTACACCTTC.

In this sample, this clonotype turned up a few times. The rearrangement uses TRBV30 and TRBJ2-5; 12 nucleotides match TRBD2. In germline, CDR1 is GTSNPN, CDR2 SVGIG (reference sequence). The J segment lost 7 bases and the V segment lost 4 bases, leaving 16 bases of the junction unmatched. This CDR3 comprises 17 residues. DNA for the CDR3: TGTGCCTGGACTTTGGGTTCTCGGACTAGCGGGATGGGGACCCAGTACTTC. Translated: CAWTLGSRTSGMGTQYF.

This clonotype has ten or more counts. The genes are TRBV7-2 and TRBJ1-6; D ambiguous. The CDR3 has 14 amino acids. The V end was cut by 8 bases, the J end by 4 bases, with 12 bases between. Germline lookup yields CDR1 SGHTA and CDR2 FQGNSA. CDR3 sequence (DNA): TGTGCCAGCCAGGTTGCTCAGTATAATTCACCCCTCCACTTT. This gives the protein CASQVAQYNSPLHF.

This clonotype was counted between two and nine times. The chain uses TRBV7-2 and TRBJ2-7; 7 bases agree with TRBD1. The CDR3 loop spans 15 amino acids. Germline V gene lookup returns CDR1 SGHTA and CDR2 FQGNSA. Trimming at V came to 5 bases and at J to 0 bases, leaving 7 bases not matched to a gene. Here the CDR3 DNA reads TGTGCCAGCAGCCAGGGTGGGACAGCCTCCTACGAGCAGTACGTC. Amino acid sequence: CASSQGGTASYEQYV.

This clonotype was recorded at least ten times. The rearrangement uses TRBV5-1 and TRBJ1-2, with D possibly being TRBD1 (6 bases). V lost 4 bases and J lost 6, with 16 bases in between. The CDR3 consists of 14 residues. Looked up from germline, CDR1 is SGHRS and CDR2 is YFSETQ. For the CDR3, the DNA is TGCGCCAGCAGCCTACAGGGAAGTGAGAATGGCTACACCTTC. Amino acid sequence: CASSLQGSENGYTF.